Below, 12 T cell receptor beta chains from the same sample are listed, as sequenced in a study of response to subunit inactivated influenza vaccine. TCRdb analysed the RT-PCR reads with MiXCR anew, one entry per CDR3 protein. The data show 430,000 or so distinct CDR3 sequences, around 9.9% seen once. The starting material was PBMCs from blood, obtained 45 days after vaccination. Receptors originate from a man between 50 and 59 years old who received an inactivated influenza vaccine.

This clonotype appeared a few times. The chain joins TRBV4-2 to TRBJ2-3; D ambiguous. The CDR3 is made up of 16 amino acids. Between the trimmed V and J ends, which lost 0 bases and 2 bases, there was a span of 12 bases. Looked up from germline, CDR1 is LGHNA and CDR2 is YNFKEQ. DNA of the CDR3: TGTGCCAGCAGCCAAGATCTGGCAGCTTCCACAGATACGCAGTATTTT. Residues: CASSQDLAASTDTQYF.

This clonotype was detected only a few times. As DNA, the CDR3 is TGTGCCAGCAGCTTAGGACAGGGGGCAAGCTCACCCCTCCACTTT. Translated: CASSLGQGASSPLHF. The rearrangement uses TRBV7-2 and TRBJ1-6; 10 bases match TRBD1. Germline-derived CDR1 and CDR2 are SGHTA and FQGNSA. The trim removed 1 base at V and 10 bases at J, leaving 4 bases unmatched. The CDR3 consists of 15 residues.

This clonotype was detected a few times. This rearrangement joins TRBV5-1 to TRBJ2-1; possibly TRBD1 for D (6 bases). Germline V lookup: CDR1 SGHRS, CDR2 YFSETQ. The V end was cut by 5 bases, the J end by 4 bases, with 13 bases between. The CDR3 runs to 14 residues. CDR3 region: CASRVGGEYNEQFF. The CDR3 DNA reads TGCGCCAGCAGAGTAGGGGGAGAATACAATGAGCAGTTCTTC.

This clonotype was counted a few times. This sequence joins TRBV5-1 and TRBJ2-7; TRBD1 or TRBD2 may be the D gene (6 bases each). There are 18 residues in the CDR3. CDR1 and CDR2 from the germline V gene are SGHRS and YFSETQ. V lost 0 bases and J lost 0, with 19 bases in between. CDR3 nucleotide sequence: TGCGCCAGCAGCTTGGAATGGCAAGGGGGGACGAGCTCCTACGAGCAGTACTTC. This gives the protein CASSLEWQGGTSSYEQYF.

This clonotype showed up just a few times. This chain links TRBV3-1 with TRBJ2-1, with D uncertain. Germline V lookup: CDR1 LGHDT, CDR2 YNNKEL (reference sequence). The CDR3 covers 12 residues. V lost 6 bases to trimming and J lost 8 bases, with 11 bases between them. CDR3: CASRTGPHEQFF. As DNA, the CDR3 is TGTGCCAGCAGGACCGGGCCCCATGAGCAGTTCTTC.

CDR3 DNA sequence: TGTGCCAGCAGCTTAGACAGGGGCGCCTATCAGCCCCAGCATTTT. Translation: CASSLDRGAYQPQHF. The V gene is TRBV5-8, the J gene TRBJ1-5, with 8 bases aligning to TRBD1. The CDR3 runs 15 residues. The trim removed 2 bases at V and 5 bases at J, leaving 6 bases unmatched. Looked up from germline, CDR1 is SGHTS and CDR2 is YDEGEE.

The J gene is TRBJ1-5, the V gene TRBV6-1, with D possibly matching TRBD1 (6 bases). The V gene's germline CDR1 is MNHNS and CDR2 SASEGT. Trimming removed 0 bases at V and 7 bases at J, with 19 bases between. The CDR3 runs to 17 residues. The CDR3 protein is CASSEADHTGLSQPQHF. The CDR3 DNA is TGTGCCAGCAGTGAAGCGGACCATACAGGGCTGAGCCAGCCCCAGCATTTT.

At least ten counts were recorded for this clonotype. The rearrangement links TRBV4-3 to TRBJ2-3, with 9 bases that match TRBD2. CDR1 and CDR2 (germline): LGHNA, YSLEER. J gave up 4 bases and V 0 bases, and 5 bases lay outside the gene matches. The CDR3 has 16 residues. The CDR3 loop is CASSQDLRGGSDTQYF. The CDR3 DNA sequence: TGCGCCAGCAGCCAAGATTTGCGGGGGGGATCAGATACGCAGTATTTT.

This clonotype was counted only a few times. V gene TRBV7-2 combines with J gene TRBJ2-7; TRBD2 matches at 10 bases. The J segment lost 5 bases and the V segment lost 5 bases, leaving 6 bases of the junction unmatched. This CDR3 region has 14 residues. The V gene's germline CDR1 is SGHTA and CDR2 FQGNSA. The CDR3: CASSATSGIHEQYF. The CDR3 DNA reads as TGTGCCAGCAGCGCCACTAGCGGGATCCACGAGCAGTACTTC.

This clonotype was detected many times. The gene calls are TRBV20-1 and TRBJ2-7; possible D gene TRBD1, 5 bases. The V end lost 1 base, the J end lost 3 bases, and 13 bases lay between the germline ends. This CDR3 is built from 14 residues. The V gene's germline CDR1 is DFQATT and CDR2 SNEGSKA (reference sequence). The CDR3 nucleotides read TGCAGTGCTAGAGGGACAACAGTTTACTACGAGCAGTACTTC. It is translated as CSARGTTVYYEQYF.

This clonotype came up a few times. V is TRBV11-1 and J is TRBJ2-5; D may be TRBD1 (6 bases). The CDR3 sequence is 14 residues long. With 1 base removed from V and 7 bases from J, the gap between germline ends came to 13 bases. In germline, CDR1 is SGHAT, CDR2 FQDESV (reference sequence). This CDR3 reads CASSLERQAATQYF. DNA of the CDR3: TGTGCCAGCAGCTTAGAGAGACAGGCCGCGACCCAGTACTTC.

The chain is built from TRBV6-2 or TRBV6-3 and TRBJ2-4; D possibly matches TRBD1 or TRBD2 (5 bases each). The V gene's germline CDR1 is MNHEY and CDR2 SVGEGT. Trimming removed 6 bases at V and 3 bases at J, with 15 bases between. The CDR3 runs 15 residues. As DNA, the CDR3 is TGTGCCAGCAGAGGTGGGACGTTCGGCAAAAACATTCAGTACTTC. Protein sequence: CASRGGTFGKNIQYF.